The 24 T cell receptor beta chains presented below share a single source sample, sequenced in a study of technical replicates of blood from several donors. Generated by immunoSEQ multiplex PCR, the TCRdb table keeps only in-frame clones and is missing some. The table shows around 85,000 clones, with 85% to 95% occurring only once. The sequencing sample was made of T cells isolated from PBMCs. The source of these receptors is a human donor in good health.

The CDR3 sequence: CASRNPGLAASYEQYF. CDR3 nucleotides: TGTGCCAGCAGAAATCCGGGACTAGCGGCCTCCTACGAGCAGTACTTC. The chain employs TRBV28 and TRBJ2-7; 11 positions match TRBD2. The V and J ends lost 6 bases and 0 bases, in that order; junction bases with no gene match: 7. In germline, CDR1 is MDHEN, CDR2 SYDVKM. This CDR3 comprises 16 residues.

The gene calls are TRBV27 and TRBJ1-4; D is possibly TRBD1 (5 bases). CDR3 length: 14 residues. Trimming left V 2 bases short and J 10 bases short, with 14 bases between. The germline gives CDR1 MNHEY, CDR2 SMNVEV (reference sequence). CDR3 DNA: TGTGCCAGCAGTTTAGTGCAGGGTTTTGGAAAACTGTTTTTT. It yields the protein CASSLVQGFGKLFF.

This chain links TRBV28 with TRBJ2-5; D ambiguous. The CDR3 totals 12 residues. CDR1 is MDHEN, CDR2 SYDVKM, per germline. The V gene lost 5 bases and the J gene lost 14 bases, with 18 bases spanning the gap. The CDR3 DNA reads as TGTGCCAGCAGTCCACATAACACCTTAGCTTACTTC. It specifies CASSPHNTLAYF.

The CDR3 reads CTSSPPFYDRNQPQHF. The CDR3 DNA is TGCACCAGCAGCCCCCCATTTTATGACAGGAATCAGCCCCAGCATTTT. This rearrangement joins TRBV1 to TRBJ1-5; the DNA was not compared with TRBD1, the D call given in the table. TRBV1 is labeled a pseudogene. The CDR3 sequence is 16 residues long.

The rearrangement links TRBV19 to TRBJ1-4; 8 nucleotides align to TRBD1. With V trimmed by 8 bases and J by 5 bases, 4 bases remained unmatched. This CDR3 contains 13 residues. Germline loops: CDR1 LNHDA, CDR2 SQIVND (reference sequence). Written as DNA, the CDR3 is TGTGCCAGTGCAGACAGGGGAAATGAAAAACTGTTTTTT. It encodes CASADRGNEKLFF. The full variable domain, with the rest looked up from reference TRBV19 and TRBJ1-4, is DGGITQSPKYLFRKEGQNVTLSCEQNLNHDAMYWYRQDPGQGLRLIYYSQIVNDFQKGDIAEGYSVSREKKESFPLTVTSAQKNPTAFYLCASADRGNEKLFFGSGTQLSVL.

This clone has a single count. The V gene is TRBV18, the J gene TRBJ2-7; 7 nucleotides match TRBD2. The germline CDR1 and CDR2 sequences are KGHSH and LQKENI. The CDR3 runs to 15 residues. The V segment lost 3 bases and the J segment 5 bases; nucleotides outside the gene matches: 10. CDR3 nucleotide sequence: TGTGCCAGCTCACCGGGAGGGGCCGTCGAGCACGAGCAGTACTTC. Its translation: CASSPGGAVEHEQYF.

The chain joins TRBV2 to TRBJ2-7; 8 positions match TRBD2. This CDR3 is built from 18 residues. CDR1 and CDR2 from the germline V gene are SNHLY and FYNNEI. V lost 6 bases to trimming and J lost 3 bases; unmatched junction nucleotides: 19. The CDR3 reads CASSGDRKRGLTYYEQYF. CDR3 nucleotide sequence: TGTGCCAGCAGCGGAGACCGAAAGCGGGGGCTCACATACTACGAGCAGTACTTC.

The DNA of the CDR3 is TGTGCCAGTAGTATGAGGGCCCGGGGACAGCACCTCTCCTACGAGCAGTACTTC. Protein product: CASSMRARGQHLSYEQYF. The chain combines TRBV19 with TRBJ2-7; 7 bases map to TRBD1. V shed 3 bases and J 0 bases; nucleotides not matched to a gene: 14. The CDR3 is made up of 18 amino acids. CDR1 is LNHDA and CDR2 is SQIVND in the germline V gene (reference sequence).

This chain links TRBV28 with TRBJ1-5; a possible D gene is TRBD1 (6 bases). CDR1 MDHEN and CDR2 SYDVKM come from the germline V gene. Trimming took off 5 bases at V and 0 bases at J, with 17 bases between the two ends. The CDR3 runs 17 residues. DNA of the CDR3: TGTGCCAGCAGTCGGAGGACAGCACCTTATAGCAATCAGCCCCAGCATTTT. As protein: CASSRRTAPYSNQPQHF.

This sequence joins TRBV15 and TRBJ2-3; 11 positions match TRBD1. V shed 2 bases, J shed 5 bases, and the junction held 6 bases outside the gene matches. Germline values: CDR1 LNHNV, CDR2 YYDKDF (reference sequence). The CDR3 covers 16 residues. CDR3 DNA sequence: TGTGCCACCAGCAGACAGGGACAGGGGGTAGTAGATACGCAGTATTTT. Protein sequence: CATSRQGQGVVDTQYF.

Here the CDR3 reads CASSQGTPNYGYTF. CDR3 bases: TGCGCCAGCAGCCAAGGGACACCCAACTATGGCTACACCTTC. The genes are TRBV4-1 and TRBJ1-2, with D perhaps matching TRBD1 (5 bases). The CDR3 has 14 residues. The V gene's germline CDR1 is MGHRA and CDR2 YSYEKL. Deletions cut 1 base from V and 2 bases from J, with 8 bases between.

The rearrangement uses TRBV2 and TRBJ2-7, with TRBD1 identical over 7 bases. J gave up 1 base and V 4 bases, and 7 bases lay outside the gene matches. The germline CDR1 and CDR2 sequences are SNHLY and FYNNEI. The CDR3 extends over 15 amino acids. This CDR3 reads CASSAWQGQSYEQYF. In DNA, the CDR3 is TGTGCCAGCAGTGCGTGGCAGGGACAGTCCTACGAGCAGTACTTC. The full variable domain, rest sourced from reference TRBV2 and TRBJ2-7, is EPEVTQTPSHQVTQMGQEVILRCVPISNHLYFYWYRQILGQKVEFLVSFYNNEISEKSEIFDDQFSVERPDGSNFTLKIRSTKLEDSAMYFCASSAWQGQSYEQYFGPGTRLTVT.

V and J are TRBV5-6 and TRBJ2-1; 13 bases are shared with TRBD2. CDR1 is SGHDT and CDR2 is YYEEEE in the germline V gene. Trimming cost V 3 bases and J 9 bases; bases outside gene matches: 6. The CDR3 length is 15 residues. The CDR3 nucleotides are TGTGCCAGCAGCTCAGGACTAGCGGGAGTTCGTGAGCAGTTCTTC. Its translation is CASSSGLAGVREQFF.

The genes are TRBV10-3 and TRBJ1-2, with D possibly being TRBD1 (6 bases). Germline CDR1 is ENHRY and CDR2 is SYGVKD. The CDR3 length is 14 residues. Trimming removed 10 bases at V and 4 bases at J, with 19 bases between. The CDR3 region is CASTYREFGYGYTF. CDR3 in DNA: TGTGCCAGTACCTACAGGGAGTTCGGCTATGGCTACACCTTC.

This chain connects TRBV27 to TRBJ1-2; TRBD1 is a possible D gene (6 bases). Germline V gene sequence: CDR1 MNHEY, CDR2 SMNVEV (reference sequence). There are 14 residues in the CDR3. With 0 bases removed from V and 8 bases from J, the gap between germline ends came to 13 bases. The DNA for the CDR3 is TGTGCCAGCAGTTTATCCTCAGGGGCGTTCGGCTACACCTTC. Translation: CASSLSSGAFGYTF.

J is TRBJ2-7 and V is TRBV4-1, with D tentatively TRBD2 (5 bases). Trimming cost V 2 bases and J 4 bases, with 15 bases left between them. CDR3 length: 15 residues. Germline loops: CDR1 MGHRA, CDR2 YSYEKL. Here the CDR3 reads CASSQFGGMGYEQYF. The CDR3 DNA is TGCGCCAGCAGCCAATTTGGAGGAATGGGTTACGAGCAGTACTTC.

This chain joins TRBV7-7 and TRBJ2-3, with 12 bases lining up with TRBD2. V was pared by 5 bases and J by 5 bases, with 5 bases of the junction left unmatched. There are 15 residues in the CDR3. Germline loops: CDR1 SSHAT, CDR2 FNYEAQ (reference sequence). The CDR3 reads CASSPSGRAQDTQYF. DNA for the CDR3: TGTGCCAGCAGCCCTAGCGGGAGGGCCCAAGATACGCAGTATTTT. Complete variable domain (other parts from reference TRBV7-7 and TRBJ2-3): GAGVSQSPRYKVTKRGQDVTLRCDPISSHATLYWYQQALGQGPEFLTYFNYEAQPDKSGLPSDRFSAERPEGSISTLTIQRTEQRDSAMYRCASSPSGRAQDTQYFGPGTRLTVL.

This chain connects TRBV9 to TRBJ2-3, with 16 bases that match TRBD2. The CDR3 spans 20 residues. With 3 bases clipped from V and 5 bases from J, the junction kept 15 bases outside the gene matches. Germline values: CDR1 SGDLS, CDR2 YYNGEE. CDR3 bases: TGTGCCAGCAGCGCTTCCGGGACTAGCGGGAGGGCCCTACTCAAAGATACGCAGTATTTT. Translated: CASSASGTSGRALLKDTQYF.

The chain carries TRBV15 and TRBJ1-3; D ambiguous. Germline V gene data show CDR1 as LNHNV and CDR2 as YYDKDF (reference sequence). This CDR3 region has 14 residues. V lost 0 bases and J 6 bases, leaving 9 bases between the germline ends. In DNA form, the CDR3 reads TGTGCCACCAGCAGAGACTCCGGGAAAAACACCATATATTTT. Translated, it gives CATSRDSGKNTIYF.

This chain uses TRBV2 with TRBJ2-1; 7 bases match TRBD2. The germline gives CDR1 SNHLY, CDR2 FYNNEI. The CDR3 runs 14 residues. J lost 6 bases, V lost 3 bases, and 5 bases had no gene match. Written as DNA, the CDR3 is TGTGCCAGCAGTGAGGTGGGGGGGGTCAATGAGCAGTTCTTC. It yields the protein CASSEVGGVNEQFF.

A few counts support this clone. The V and J genes are TRBV28 and TRBJ1-4; 9 nucleotides match TRBD1. Per germline, CDR1 MDHEN and CDR2 SYDVKM. V was pared by 5 bases and J by 5 bases, with 6 bases of the junction left unmatched. The CDR3 totals 15 residues. The CDR3, as DNA: TGTGCCAGCAGTAAGGCCGGGACAGGGAATGAAAAACTGTTTTTT. Its protein is CASSKAGTGNEKLFF.

The chain employs TRBV7-8 and TRBJ1-1, with D hard to call. Germline lookup yields CDR1 SGHVS and CDR2 FQNEAQ. The ends were cut back, 1 base at V and 8 bases at J, with 5 bases in the middle. This CDR3 contains 11 residues. The CDR3 is CASSLDSEAFF. CDR3 in DNA: TGTGCCAGCAGCTTAGACAGCGAAGCTTTCTTT. Looking up the rest from reference TRBV7-8 and TRBJ1-1 gives the full variable domain: GAGVSQSPRYKVAKRGQDVALRCDPISGHVSLFWYQQALGQGPEFLTYFQNEAQLDKSGLPSDRFFAERPEGSVSTLKIQRTQQEDSAVYLCASSLDSEAFFGQGTRLTVV.

This clone was seen once. V gene TRBV7-2 combines with J gene TRBJ2-3, with D uncertain. The CDR3 loop spans 15 amino acids. In germline, CDR1 is SGHTA, CDR2 FQGNSA. V was cut by 8 bases and J by 7 bases, with 22 bases left in between. CDR3 in DNA: TGTGCCAGCTCCCGCTTAGAGCCTCGAGTTAATACGCAGTATTTT. This translates into CASSRLEPRVNTQYF. Full variable domain (outside the CDR3, taken from reference TRBV7-2 and TRBJ2-3): GAGVSQSPSNKVTEKGKDVELRCDPISGHTALYWYRQSLGQGLEFLIYFQGNSAPDKSGLPSDRFSAERTGGSVSTLTIQRTQQEDSAVYLCASSRLEPRVNTQYFGPGTRLTVL.

This chain uses TRBV6-5 with TRBJ2-5; D not resolved. Germline values: CDR1 MNHEY, CDR2 SVGAGI. Trimming removed 5 bases at V and 1 base at J, with 8 bases between. CDR3 length: 13 amino acids. The CDR3 loop is CASSKRSQETQYF. As DNA, the CDR3 is TGTGCCAGCAGTAAGCGTTCCCAAGAGACCCAGTACTTC.